This TCR beta chain was identified during a study of cytomegalovirus exposure and HLA in healthy donors (dated by TCRdb to 2015 to 2018). Some background on the complete study: According to an earlier analysis of 587 of the donors, some 170 million T cells yielded 117 million unique TCR beta sequences and roughly 280 Gb of sequence data. An early release that covered 640 HLA-typed donors contained around 330 gigabases of sequencing data and around 85 million unique TCR sequences. Of the approximately 400 genotyped donors, 81% were placed in the genetic ancestry cluster associated with self-reported Caucasian donors. The study was designed to test whether signatures of past pathogen exposure could be identified by cataloging public T cell receptors. The study profiled the T cell repertoires of approximately 700 subjects by immunosequencing and related them to cytomegalovirus serostatus. A separate validation cohort of approximately 130 different subjects was used in addition to the approximately 700-subject first cohort. To predict cytomegalovirus infection status, the study brought together high-throughput TCR immunosequencing, statistical association of individual TCRs with disease status, and machine learning. In a later analysis, previously published TCR beta repertoires from 600 to 850 donors were re-analyzed and high-resolution HLA genotyping was added so that TCR occurrence patterns could be studied. In the later analysis, no new phenotypic data were used to find candidate immune exposures; instead, reliance was placed on TCR beta sequences and their occurrence across donors. In an earlier analysis of 587 of the donors, high-throughput TCR beta sequencing was used to judge whether each TCR beta V gene segment behaved as functional or pseudogenic. Donor age, sex, ethnicity and CMV serostatus were compiled alongside the repertoire data. A later genetic analysis used genome-wide SNP genotypes for about 60% of the roughly 670 donors, treating that subset as a discovery cohort. All discovery cohort repertoires had been generated using a single sequencing platform. Both class I and class II loci were covered by HLA typing, at four-digit resolution. Typing coverage differed by locus: A, B, C, DRB1 and DQB1 were typed in roughly 629-630 donors, DQA1 in about 500, DPA1 in 600 to 610, and DPB1 in 400 to 480. Because of strong linkage in the cohort, 5 or 6 DR-DQ haplotypes were treated as single units for association and clustering. Among about 400 genotyped donors of the cohort, an average of around 250,000 unique TCR beta nucleotide sequences was sequenced per donor, of which approximately 19% were non-productive. General conclusions and limits of the study: Because counts were too low, seventeen rarely observed V segments, including chromosome 9 orphons, were excluded from the earlier analysis of 587 of the donors. Several of the top co-occurrence clusters appeared to be linked to parvovirus B19, influenza, CMV and Epstein-Barr virus, according to a later analysis. A later genetic analysis associated a missense DCLRE1C variant with V-gene and J-gene trimming of TCR beta chains, and an independent cohort replicated the association. In a later analysis, HLA-associated TCR beta chains showed more clonal expansion and lower generation probabilities than non-associated chains that were equally common. The only immune exposure information available for the cohort was CMV serostatus. The sequencing pipeline was judged likely to have produced a cluster of highly shared sequence variants as a technical artifact. In both the original and validation cohorts, the classifier was reported to diagnose cytomegalovirus status with high specificity and sensitivity. Because some donors lacked HLA typing at each locus, the association tests relied only on the typed subset. According to the authors, the approach could potentially be generalized to other disease states and immunological phenotypes. When HLA alleles, especially DR and DQ, strongly co-occurred, TCR associations were difficult to assign to individual alleles. In vitro tests confirmed that a few of the cytomegalovirus-associated TCR beta chains recognize cytomegalovirus antigens. The study listed 150 to 200 TCR beta chains as associated with cytomegalovirus. In an earlier analysis of more than 500 of the donors, most TCR beta V segments appeared in productive rearrangements about 87% or about 30% of the time, broadly matching IMGT annotations. Some IMGT-functional V segments, including TRBV6-2 and TRBV6-3, could not be distinguished by the 87-base-pair reads and were therefore excluded. A further reported finding was that TCR beta sequences accurately predicted the HLA-A and HLA-B alleles for most subjects in the first cohort. Most TCR sequences were seen in very few donors, while some public TCRs were found in many individuals. This cohort had only TCR beta chains sequenced, and the lack of alpha or paired-chain data limited which features could be detected. A later analysis associated roughly 17,000 TCR beta sequences with specific HLA alleles at a false discovery rate of 0.05. According to a later genetic analysis, donors in an Asian-associated ancestry cluster had fewer N-insertions in productive TCRs than the roughly 700-donor mean. Most CMV-associated TCR beta chains appeared to be HLA-restricted in a later analysis, and the HLA associations seemed to be driven largely by CMV exposure. Presence/absence analyses assumed roughly uniform sequencing depth across donors, an assumption that may not hold. Linkage disequilibrium might explain the correlated functional status among segregating V segments, but an unknown experimental factor could not be ruled out. In a later analysis, TCR association rates were found to vary across HLA loci, with the most associated TCRs seen for DRB1 alleles and the fewest for HLA-C alleles.

The cohort was made up of roughly 670 healthy bone marrow donors. At the time of sampling, all cohort members were nominally healthy, though unrecorded immune exposures were likely present. The donor tested CMV seronegative and was one of the 352 seronegative cohort members. Each donor provided a peripheral blood sample, and peripheral blood mononuclear cells were used for TCR beta sequencing. Genomic DNA extraction from the blood cell samples was performed with the Qiagen DNeasy Blood Extraction Kit. Turning to this clone: Its antigen is still unknown. It has no much larger one-base neighbor in the sample; base qualities were not kept.

CDR1 and CDR2 are drawn from the germline V gene (reference sequence): LNHNV, YYDKDF. V sheds 3 bases and J sheds 4 bases, leaving 12 bases between their ends. Counted from cysteine to phenylalanine, this CDR3 has 15 amino acids. Left in the record is the CDR3 DNA by itself, 45 bases read in frame from the first base. Library creation used the immunoSEQ multiplex PCR assay. A mixture of 60 forward primers for TCR Vbeta segments and 13 reverse primers for TCR Jbeta segments was used in the multiplex PCR. The CDR3 region of rearranged TCR beta genes was amplified from genomic DNA by a multiplex PCR assay. Amplified TCR beta libraries were sequenced as 87-base-pair reads on the Illumina HiSeq System. Under the source paper's analysis protocol: A later analysis counted 75 million to 100 million unique TCR beta chains across the 666 repertoires, and some 11 million of these chains were shared by at least two donors. Raw reads were error-corrected and collapsed into unique sequences with a nearest-neighbor algorithm that merged closely related sequences to remove PCR and sequencing errors. CDR3 sequences were aligned to IMGT reference sequences to assign V, D and J gene segments. For a sequence to be retained, at least a six-nucleotide match to both a V gene segment and a J gene segment was required. A rearrangement was called productive if the CDR3 had no stop codons and remained in frame with V and J, and every other rearrangement was called non-productive. CDR3 was defined by IMGT convention, running from the second conserved V-encoded cysteine to the conserved J-encoded phenylalanine. In an earlier analysis of more than 550 of the donors, sequences lacking an unambiguous match to a single V gene segment were excluded. An earlier analysis of 587 of the donors called V segments functional above 56.7% productive rearrangements and segregating when the between-donor standard deviation exceeded 5%. To diagnose cytomegalovirus status from the catalog of TCR beta chain sequences, a statistical classification framework was built. A later analysis assigned V and J genes by comparing TCR nucleotide sequences with IMGT/GENE-DB human TR gene sequences. The TCRdist pipeline was used in a later analysis to assign CDR3 sequences and most-parsimonious VDJ recombination scenarios. In a later analysis, each TCR beta chain was defined by its CDR3 amino acid sequence together with its V-gene family, and reads without a unique V-gene family were excluded. As a way to deal with suspected cross-contamination and a sequencing artifact, a later analysis dropped 640 or so nucleotide sequences that were highly shared and had low generation probability. For each public chain, a later analysis derived a clonal expansion index from normalized ranks of inferred template counts within each repertoire. In a later analysis, generation probabilities were computed with a VDJ recombination model fitted to out-of-frame rearrangements, and the resulting probabilities were checked against IGoR. In a later analysis, hypergeometric tests were used to score TCR-TCR, TCR-HLA and TCR-CMV co-occurrence, with a repertoire-size bias correction applied to TCR pairs. To estimate false discovery rates, a later analysis permuted the HLA or CMV assignments 20 times. In a later analysis, co-occurring TCRs were grouped using DBSCAN, with TCRdist sequence similarity added in when clustering inside HLA-allele-positive subsets. Repertoires with fewer than 30,000 or more than 120,000 public chains were left out of co-occurrence clustering, as were about five repertoires with anomalous nucleotide sharing. TCRdb stores this immuneACCESS table with in-frame sequences only. Part of the clones is absent; in the studies checked, under half of the shortfall reflects unresolved V genes, and no reason is known for the rest. That table supplies the V and J calls and clone size; D and trimming were determined from the DNA. The sample yields roughly 290,000 clones; about four fifths were counted once. The ten largest clones capture about 0.28% of the sample.

Here the chain combines TRBV15 and TRBJ1-4; the D gene is possibly TRBD1, with 5 bases matching. Sequenced input: PBMCs. The clonotype was recovered from a girl aged 2-10 years in good health and CMV-seronegative. CDR3 region: CATSRTQGDNEKLFF. The DNA is TGTGCCACCAGCAGGACTCAGGGTGATAATGAAAAACTGTTTTTT.